The 8 T cell receptor beta chains given below trace back to one sample, sequenced in a study of T cell changes during pregnancy in multiple sclerosis. Produced via immunoSEQ multiplex PCR; TCRdb's table is partial and in-frame only. The repertoire includes some 43,000 clones, approximately 94% of them detected once, and roughly 8.1% sits in the top ten. The sample here was CD8+ T cells from peripheral blood mononuclear cells, taken in the third trimester of pregnancy. All receptors come from a female donor with multiple sclerosis, enrolled in a pregnancy study.

The V and J genes are TRBV27 and TRBJ2-7, with 7 bases matching TRBD1. From germline, CDR1 is MNHEY and CDR2 SMNVEV (reference sequence). Unmatched junction bases numbered 13, after V lost 5 bases and J lost 3 bases. This CDR3 is built from 16 residues. CDR3 loop: CASSPSSGTVVYEQYF. Here the CDR3 DNA reads TGTGCCAGCAGTCCGTCCTCGGGGACAGTGGTCTACGAGCAGTACTTC.

The rearrangement uses TRBV6-5 and TRBJ2-7; the match to TRBD2 covers 8 bases. Trimming removed 8 bases from V and 5 bases from J; junction bases left unmatched: 8. The CDR3 runs 13 residues. Germline values: CDR1 MNHEY, CDR2 SVGAGI. CDR3 sequence: CASSEAGVNEQYF. The CDR3 DNA reads TGTGCCAGCTCGGAAGCGGGAGTAAACGAGCAGTACTTC.

This clone showed up just a few times. This rearrangement joins TRBV28 to TRBJ1-2; 7 bases agree with TRBD1. This CDR3 contains 13 residues. V lost 5 bases, J lost 4 bases, and 4 bases stayed unmatched. CDR1 and CDR2 (germline): MDHEN, SYDVKM. The CDR3 reads CASSEQGPYGYTF. CDR3 bases: TGTGCCAGCAGTGAACAGGGGCCCTATGGCTACACCTTC.

The chain recombines TRBV5-1 with TRBJ1-5; D may be TRBD1 (5 bases). CDR3 length: 15 amino acids. The V end was cut by 0 bases, the J end by 3 bases, with 10 bases between. Germline lookup yields CDR1 SGHRS and CDR2 YFSETQ. CDR3 region: CASSLEGATNQPQHF. CDR3 bases: TGCGCCAGCAGCTTGGAAGGGGCAACCAATCAGCCCCAGCATTTT.

This chain connects TRBV27 to TRBJ2-4, with 8 positions matching TRBD2. V shed 5 bases, J shed 0 bases, and the junction held 9 bases outside the gene matches. This CDR3 is built from 17 residues. In germline, CDR1 is MNHEY, CDR2 SMNVEV (reference sequence). Written as DNA, the CDR3 is TGTGCCAGCAGTCCCGGTATCGGGAGGGTAGCCAAAAACATTCAGTACTTC. It codes for CASSPGIGRVAKNIQYF.

The chain uses TRBV30 and TRBJ2-5; 8 bases agree with TRBD1. This CDR3 has 14 amino acids. Germline V CDR1 and CDR2: GTSNPN, SVGIG (reference sequence). Trimming removed 1 base from V and 5 bases from J; junction bases left unmatched: 6. The DNA of the CDR3 is TGTGCCTGGAGTGATCAGGGGGCATGGGAGACCCAGTACTTC. Translation: CAWSDQGAWETQYF. Combining the CDR3 with reference TRBV30 and TRBJ2-5 gives the whole variable domain SQTIHQWPATLVQPVGSPLSLECTVEGTSNPNLYWYRQAAGRGLQLLFYSVGIGQISSEVPQNLSASRPQDRQFILSSKKLLLSDSGFYLCAWSDQGAWETQYFGPGTRLLVL.

This chain joins TRBV5-1 and TRBJ2-3; 7 bases line up with TRBD2. Germline-derived CDR1 and CDR2 are SGHRS and YFSETQ. The CDR3 totals 14 residues. V was pared by 3 bases and J by 2 bases, with 3 bases of the junction left unmatched. The CDR3 DNA follows: TGCGCCAGCAGCTCGACTAGCTCCACAGATACGCAGTATTTT. Translation: CASSSTSSTDTQYF.

This clone qualifies as medium-sized (0.01 to 0.1%). V is TRBV27 and J is TRBJ2-1; D gene uncertain. V lost 4 bases and J 4 bases, leaving 8 bases between the germline ends. CDR3 size: 13 residues. Germline loops: CDR1 MNHEY, CDR2 SMNVEV (reference sequence). Written as DNA, the CDR3 is TGTGCCAGCAGTTCGGTGGAGTACAATGAGCAGTTCTTC. It yields the protein CASSSVEYNEQFF.